This TCR beta chain originates from a study of blood T cell repertoires in COVID-19 (dated by TCRdb to 2018 to 2020). Regarding the study in general: The collaborator samples originated in the United States, Italy and Spain and spanned the acute and convalescent phases of COVID-19. Nearly every sample came with metadata listing a de-identified subject ID, COVID-19 status, age in years and sex. Where available, HLA class I and class II types were taken from metadata supplied by the sample provider and were not determined by assay-based typing. The samples were drawn from the first 160 participants of the ongoing ImmuneRACE study and from about 1,200 subjects provided by 6 global collaborators. The dataset comprised deeply sampled blood TCRbeta repertoires from subjects exposed to, actively infected with, or recovered from COVID-19. The repertoires were released in a freely available public database meant as a resource for research on the immune response to SARS-CoV-2. The prospective study material was composed of cDNA or gDNA derived from T cells, B-cell-depleted T cells, or PBMCs. The study at large found these results: The amount of clinical and demographic metadata varied by source and participant and was provided uncurated.

Whole blood was collected in K2EDTA tubes by collaborating institutions according to the institutions' own protocols. For TCRbeta analysis, collaborator samples were shipped as frozen whole blood, as isolated PBMCs, or as DNA extracted from either sample type. A remark on this clone: Its antigen specificity is not known. No much larger clonotype is one base removed from it; base qualities were not supplied.

The immunoSEQ Assay, a bias-controlled multiplex PCR, was used to amplify TCRbeta CDR3 regions from genomic DNA. In the original analysis: Within the assay, amplification of reference gene primers was used to estimate how many nucleated cells each sample contained. Sequence reads were collapsed and filtered to measure the absolute abundance of every unique TCRbeta CDR3 rearrangement. Productive Simpson clonality was computed per sample as the square root of Simpson's diversity index over productive rearrangements. Drawn from immuneACCESS, this table holds only the in-frame rearrangements with V and J called that TCRdb kept. Clones are partly lost; checked studies trace under half to an unresolved V gene and leave the rest unexplained. V, J and clone size are taken as reported in that table, and D and trimming were inferred from the DNA itself. This sample comprises roughly 190,000 clones, 65% to 80% of them detected only once. 9.5% to 15% of the sample is held by the ten biggest clonotypes.

V is reduced by 3 bases and J by 3 bases, leaving a spacing of 11 bases between them. The CDR3 holds 14 amino acids from the cysteine to the phenylalanine. CDR3 DNA is the only sequence kept; it has 42 bases, read in frame from the first base. Looking up the germline V gene yields CDR1 SGHAT and CDR2 FQNNGV. Source material: peripheral blood. The sequence links TRBV11-2 to TRBJ1-2; the D gene cannot be named for sure. The TCR was taken from a woman in her forties or fifties with acute or convalescent COVID-19. The CDR3 region reads CASSFSRDDYGYTF. The nucleotide sequence is given as TGTGCCAGCAGCTTTTCCCGGGATGACTATGGCTACACCTTC.